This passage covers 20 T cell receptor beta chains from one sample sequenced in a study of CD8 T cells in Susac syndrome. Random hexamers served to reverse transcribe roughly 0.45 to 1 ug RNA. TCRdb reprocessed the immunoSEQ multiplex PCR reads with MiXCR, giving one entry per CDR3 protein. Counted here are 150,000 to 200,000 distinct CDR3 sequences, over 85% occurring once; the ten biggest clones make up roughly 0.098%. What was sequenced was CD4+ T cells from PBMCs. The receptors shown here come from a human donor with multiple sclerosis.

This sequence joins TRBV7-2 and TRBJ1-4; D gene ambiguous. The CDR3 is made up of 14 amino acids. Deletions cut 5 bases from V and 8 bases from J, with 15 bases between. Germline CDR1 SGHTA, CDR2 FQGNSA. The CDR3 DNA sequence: TGTGCCAGCAGCCCGACCCAGATTACGGAAAAACTGTTTTTT. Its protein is CASSPTQITEKLFF.

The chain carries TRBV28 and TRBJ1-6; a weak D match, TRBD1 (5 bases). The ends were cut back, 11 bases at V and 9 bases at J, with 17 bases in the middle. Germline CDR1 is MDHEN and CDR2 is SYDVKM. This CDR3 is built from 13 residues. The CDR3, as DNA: TGTGCCTCGTACCCCGGGGCGGGTTCACCCCTCCACTTT. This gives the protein CASYPGAGSPLHF.

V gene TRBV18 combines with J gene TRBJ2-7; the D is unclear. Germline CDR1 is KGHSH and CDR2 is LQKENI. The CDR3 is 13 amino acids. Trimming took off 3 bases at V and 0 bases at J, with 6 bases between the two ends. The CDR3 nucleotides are TGTGCCAGCTCACCGGGAAACTCCTACGAGCAGTACTTC. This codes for CASSPGNSYEQYF.

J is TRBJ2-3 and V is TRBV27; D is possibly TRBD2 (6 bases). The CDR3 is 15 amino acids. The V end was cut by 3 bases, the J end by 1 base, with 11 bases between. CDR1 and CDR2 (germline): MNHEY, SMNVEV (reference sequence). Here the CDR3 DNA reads TGTGCCAGCAGTTTCTGGTCGGGAGGCACAGATACGCAGTATTTT. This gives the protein CASSFWSGGTDTQYF.

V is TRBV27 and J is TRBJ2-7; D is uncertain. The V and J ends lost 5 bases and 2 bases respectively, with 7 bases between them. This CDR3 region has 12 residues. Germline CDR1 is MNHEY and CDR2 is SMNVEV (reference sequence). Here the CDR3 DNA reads TGTGCCAGCAGTCCCCGAACCTACGAGCAGTACTTC. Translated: CASSPRTYEQYF.

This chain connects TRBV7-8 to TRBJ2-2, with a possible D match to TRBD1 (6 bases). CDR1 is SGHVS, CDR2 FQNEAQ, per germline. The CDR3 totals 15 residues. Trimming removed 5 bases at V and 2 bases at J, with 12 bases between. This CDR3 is CASSVGQTNTGELFF. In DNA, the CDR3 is TGTGCCAGCAGCGTCGGACAGACTAACACCGGGGAGCTGTTTTTT.

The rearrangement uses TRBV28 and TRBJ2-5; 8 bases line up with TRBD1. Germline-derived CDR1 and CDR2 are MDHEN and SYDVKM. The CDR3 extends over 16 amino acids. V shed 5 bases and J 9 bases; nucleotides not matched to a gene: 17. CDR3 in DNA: TGTGCCAGCAGTGTGGCCGGGACAGGAGATCTGGGGGCCCAGTACTTC. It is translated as CASSVAGTGDLGAQYF.

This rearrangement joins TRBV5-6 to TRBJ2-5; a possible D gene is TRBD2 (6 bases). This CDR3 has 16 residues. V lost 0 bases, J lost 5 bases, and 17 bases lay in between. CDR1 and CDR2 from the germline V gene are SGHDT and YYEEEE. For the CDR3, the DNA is TGTGCCAGCAGCTTGGCTGCGGGGCCCCGGGTGGAGACCCAGTACTTC. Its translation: CASSLAAGPRVETQYF.

CDR3 in DNA: TGTGCCATCCACAGGGGTGGTTACAATGAGCAGTTCTTC. Translating it yields CAIHRGGYNEQFF. The rearrangement links TRBV15 to TRBJ2-1, with 7 bases identical to TRBD1. This CDR3 has 13 amino acids. The trim removed 10 bases at V and 4 bases at J, leaving 7 bases unmatched. Germline lookup yields CDR1 LNHNV and CDR2 YYDKDF (reference sequence).

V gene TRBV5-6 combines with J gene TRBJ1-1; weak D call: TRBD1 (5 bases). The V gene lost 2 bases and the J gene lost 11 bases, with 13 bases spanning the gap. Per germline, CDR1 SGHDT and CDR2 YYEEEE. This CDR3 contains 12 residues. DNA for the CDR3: TGTGCCAGCAGCTTAGCCACAGGCCGGGCTTTCTTT. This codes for CASSLATGRAFF.

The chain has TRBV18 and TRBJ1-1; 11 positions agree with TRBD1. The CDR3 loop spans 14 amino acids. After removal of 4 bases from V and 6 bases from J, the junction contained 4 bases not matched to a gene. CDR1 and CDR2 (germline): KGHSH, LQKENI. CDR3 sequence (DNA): TGTGCCAGCTCACTCGGACAGGGGGCTCCTGAAGCTTTCTTT. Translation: CASSLGQGAPEAFF.

CDR3 in amino acids: CASSPLRDQPQHF. The CDR3 DNA reads as TGTGCCAGCTCACCATTAAGGGATCAGCCCCAGCATTTT. The J gene is TRBJ1-5, the V gene TRBV18; D remains ambiguous. This CDR3 has 13 amino acids. Looked up from germline, CDR1 is KGHSH and CDR2 is LQKENI. Trimming took off 2 bases at V and 5 bases at J, with 7 bases between the two ends.

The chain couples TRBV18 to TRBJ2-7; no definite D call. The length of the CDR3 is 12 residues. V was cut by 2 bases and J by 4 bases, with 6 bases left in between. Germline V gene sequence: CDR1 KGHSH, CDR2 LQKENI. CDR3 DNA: TGTGCCAGCTCACCAGGTAGTTACGAGCAGTACTTC. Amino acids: CASSPGSYEQYF. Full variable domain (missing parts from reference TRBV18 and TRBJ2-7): NAGVMQNPRHLVRRRGQEARLRCSPMKGHSHVYWYRQLPEEGLKFMVYLQKENIIDESGMPKERFSAEFPKEGPSILRIQQVVRGDSAAYFCASSPGSYEQYFGPGTRLTVT.

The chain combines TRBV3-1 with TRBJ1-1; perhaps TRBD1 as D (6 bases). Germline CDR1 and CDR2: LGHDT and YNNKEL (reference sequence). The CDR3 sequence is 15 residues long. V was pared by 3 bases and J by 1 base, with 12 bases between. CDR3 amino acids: CASSQLGHPNTEAFF. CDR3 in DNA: TGTGCCAGCAGCCAGCTGGGACATCCGAACACTGAAGCTTTCTTT.

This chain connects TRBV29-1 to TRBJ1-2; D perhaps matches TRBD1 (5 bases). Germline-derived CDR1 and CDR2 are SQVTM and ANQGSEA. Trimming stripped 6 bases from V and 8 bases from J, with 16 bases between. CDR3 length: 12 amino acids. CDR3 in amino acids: CSVGTKKGGYTF. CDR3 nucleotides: TGCAGCGTCGGGACGAAAAAGGGAGGCTACACCTTC.

CDR3 sequence reads: CASNWGVLTDTQYF. CDR3 in DNA: TGTGCCAGCAACTGGGGGGTACTAACAGATACGCAGTATTTT. The chain joins TRBV10-3 to TRBJ2-3, with D maybe TRBD2 (6 bases). The germline V gene has CDR1 ENHRY and CDR2 SYGVKD. The ends were cut back, 10 bases at V and 3 bases at J, with 17 bases in the middle. CDR3 length: 14 amino acids.

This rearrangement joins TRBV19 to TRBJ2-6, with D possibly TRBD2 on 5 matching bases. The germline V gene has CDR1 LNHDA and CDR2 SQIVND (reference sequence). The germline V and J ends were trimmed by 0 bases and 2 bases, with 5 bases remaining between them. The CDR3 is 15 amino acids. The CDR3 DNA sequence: TGTGCCAGTAGTATAGACGGGACTGGGGCCAACGTCCTGACTTTC. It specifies CASSIDGTGANVLTF. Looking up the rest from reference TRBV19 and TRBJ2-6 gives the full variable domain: DGGITQSPKYLFRKEGQNVTLSCEQNLNHDAMYWYRQDPGQGLRLIYYSQIVNDFQKGDIAEGYSVSREKKESFPLTVTSAQKNPTAFYLCASSIDGTGANVLTFGAGSRLTVL.

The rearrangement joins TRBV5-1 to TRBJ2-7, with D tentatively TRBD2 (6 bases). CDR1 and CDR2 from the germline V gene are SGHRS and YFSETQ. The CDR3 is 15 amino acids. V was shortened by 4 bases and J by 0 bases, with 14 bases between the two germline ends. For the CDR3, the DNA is TGCGCCAGCAGCCTGATTACCGGGAGCTCCTACGAGCAGTACTTC. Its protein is CASSLITGSSYEQYF.

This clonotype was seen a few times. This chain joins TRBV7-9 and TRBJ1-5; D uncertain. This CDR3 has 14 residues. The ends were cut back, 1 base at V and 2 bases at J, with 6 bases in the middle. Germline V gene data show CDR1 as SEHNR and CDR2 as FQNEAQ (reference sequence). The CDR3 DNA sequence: TGTGCCAGCAGCTTAGAATCGGGCAATCAGCCCCAGCATTTT. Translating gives CASSLESGNQPQHF.

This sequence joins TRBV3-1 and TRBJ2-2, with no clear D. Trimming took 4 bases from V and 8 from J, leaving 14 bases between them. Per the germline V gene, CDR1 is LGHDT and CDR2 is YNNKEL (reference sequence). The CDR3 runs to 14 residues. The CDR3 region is CASSLPAPRGELFF. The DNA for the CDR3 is TGTGCCAGCAGCCTCCCCGCCCCCAGAGGGGAGCTGTTTTTT.